The 17 T cell receptor beta chains given below trace back to one sample, sequenced in a study of shared clonotypes between healthy human individuals. TCRdb keeps only in-frame clones here, not all; method: immunoSEQ multiplex PCR. The sample comprises roughly 2 million clones, less than 95% of which are singletons, and around 1.1% rests with the top ten. CD45RO negativity and positive selection for CCR7 defined naive CD8 cells, a population that excluded terminally differentiated effector memory CD45RA+ cells. Sample: naive CD8+ T cells sorted from blood. The receptors derive from a man between 18 and 29 years old in good health.

The chain carries TRBV28 and TRBJ2-5; D possibly corresponds to TRBD2 (5 bases). V lost 3 bases and J 3 bases, leaving 11 bases between the germline ends. The CDR3 runs 14 residues. Germline lookup yields CDR1 MDHEN and CDR2 SYDVKM. The CDR3 bases are TGTGCCAGCAGTTTCGCTAGCTGGGAAGAGACCCAGTACTTC. It encodes CASSFASWEETQYF.

V usage is TRBV29-1 and J usage is TRBJ2-1; 13 bases align to TRBD2. Trimming cost V 7 bases and J 1 base; bases outside gene matches: 7. The CDR3 length is 16 residues. Germline assignment: CDR1 SQVTM and CDR2 ANQGSEA. The CDR3 DNA follows: TGCAGCGCCGATGGACTAGCGGGAGTGTCCTACAATGAGCAGTTCTTC. Translating gives CSADGLAGVSYNEQFF.

This clone was observed a handful of times. Other DNA sequences in this sample translate to the same CDR3. The chain carries TRBV27 and TRBJ2-7; D call uncertain. Germline assignment: CDR1 MNHEY and CDR2 SMNVEV (reference sequence). CDR3 length equals 12 residues. The V end was cut by 3 bases, the J end by 3 bases, with 6 bases between. CDR3 sequence reads: CASSFVGYEQYF. CDR3 in DNA: TGTGCCAGCAGTTTTGTGGGCTACGAGCAGTACTTC.

This sequence joins TRBV6-1 and TRBJ1-5; D is ambiguous. The CDR3 totals 13 residues. Germline CDR1 MNHNS, CDR2 SASEGT. The ends were cut back, 3 bases at V and 6 bases at J, with 9 bases in the middle. The CDR3 spells CASSDGGGQPQHF. CDR3 sequence (DNA): TGTGCCAGCAGTGACGGAGGTGGTCAGCCCCAGCATTTT.

The V call is TRBV28, the J call TRBJ1-5, with D perhaps matching TRBD1 (6 bases). Germline CDR1 and CDR2: MDHEN and SYDVKM. V was shortened by 5 bases and J by 7 bases, with 12 bases between the two germline ends. The CDR3 totals 13 residues. DNA of the CDR3: TGTGCCAGCAGTGAAACAGGGCTACAGCCCCAGCATTTT. Residues: CASSETGLQPQHF. The whole variable domain, remainder taken from reference TRBV28 and TRBJ1-5, is DVKVTQSSRYLVKRTGEKVFLECVQDMDHENMFWYRQDPGLGLRLIYFSYDVKMKEKGDIPEGYSVSREKKERFSLILESASTNQTSMYLCASSETGLQPQHFGDGTRLSIL.

The chain combines TRBV5-4 with TRBJ1-2; D is unresolved. The germline V gene has CDR1 SGHNT and CDR2 YYREEE (reference sequence). This CDR3 has 14 residues. Between the trimmed V and J ends, which lost 0 bases and 3 bases, there was a span of 9 bases. The CDR3 nucleotides are TGTGCCAGCAGCTTGGAATTGGGATACTATGGCTACACCTTC. It yields the protein CASSLELGYYGYTF.

This clone was counted once. The chain recombines TRBV5-6 with TRBJ1-2, with D unresolved. V lost 3 bases to trimming and J lost 6 bases, with 12 bases between them. Germline-derived CDR1 and CDR2 are SGHDT and YYEEEE. The CDR3 loop spans 13 amino acids. The chain's CDR3 is CASSYAWVDGYTF. Written as DNA, the CDR3 is TGTGCCAGCAGCTATGCCTGGGTCGATGGCTACACCTTC.

This clone was seen once. This chain links TRBV7-8 with TRBJ2-1; TRBD1 agrees at 7 bases. The length of the CDR3 is 15 residues. The germline V gene has CDR1 SGHVS and CDR2 FQNEAQ. Trimming removed 4 bases from V and 3 bases from J; junction bases left unmatched: 6. In DNA form, the CDR3 reads TGTGCCAGCAGCTCCGACAGGGCAGGCTACAATGAGCAGTTCTTC. Encoded protein: CASSSDRAGYNEQFF.

Turning to this clone: Different DNA sequences within this sample yield the same CDR3. CDR3: CASSFLAGGPVDTQYF. The CDR3 bases are TGTGCCAGCAGCTTTCTAGCGGGGGGGCCGGTAGATACGCAGTATTTT. This chain joins TRBV7-9 and TRBJ2-3; 12 bases align to TRBD2. J gave up 5 bases and V 3 bases, and 6 bases lay outside the gene matches. CDR1 SEHNR and CDR2 FQNEAQ come from the germline V gene (reference sequence). The length of the CDR3 is 16 residues.

This clone was seen just once. The chain combines TRBV5-1 with TRBJ2-3; D unclear. The CDR3 runs to 18 residues. Germline CDR1 SGHRS, CDR2 YFSETQ. Between the trimmed V and J ends, which lost 3 bases and 0 bases, there was a span of 20 bases. The CDR3 bases are TGCGCCAGCAGCTCTCCTGCCATCACCCTGGGTAGCACAGATACGCAGTATTTT. It yields the protein CASSSPAITLGSTDTQYF.

The V gene is TRBV6-5, the J gene TRBJ1-1; TRBD1 might be the D (5 bases). The germline V and J ends were trimmed by 8 bases and 5 bases, with 12 bases remaining between them. Per the germline V gene, CDR1 is MNHEY and CDR2 is SVGAGI. The CDR3 loop spans 12 amino acids. The CDR3 region is CASGIRGTEAFF. The CDR3 bases are TGTGCCAGCGGTATAAGGGGAACTGAAGCTTTCTTT.

The rearrangement links TRBV6-1 to TRBJ1-2, with D hard to call. The CDR3 is made up of 15 amino acids. Trimming removed 4 bases at V and 6 bases at J, with 18 bases between. Germline V lookup: CDR1 MNHNS, CDR2 SASEGT. CDR3 bases: TGTGCCAGCAGTGGATGGAGCAAGGGTGAAGATGGCTACACCTTC. Encoded protein: CASSGWSKGEDGYTF.

J is TRBJ2-7 and V is TRBV4-1; D is uncertain. This CDR3 has 15 residues. Looked up from germline, CDR1 is MGHRA and CDR2 is YSYEKL. Trimming left V 1 base short and J 1 base short, with 11 bases between. Written as DNA, the CDR3 is TGCGCCAGCAGCCAAGTACCGCTAGAATCCTACGAGCAGTACTTC. It yields the protein CASSQVPLESYEQYF.

The J gene is TRBJ2-7, the V gene TRBV4-1, with TRBD1 as a possible D gene (6 bases). The V end was cut by 1 base, the J end by 7 bases, with 8 bases between. CDR3 size: 12 residues. The V gene's germline CDR1 is MGHRA and CDR2 YSYEKL. The CDR3 sequence: CASSQVGQEQYF. The DNA of the CDR3 is TGCGCCAGCAGCCAAGTGGGACAAGAGCAGTACTTC.

The chain links TRBV15 to TRBJ1-1; D gene uncertain. Germline-derived CDR1 and CDR2 are LNHNV and YYDKDF (reference sequence). V lost 5 bases to trimming and J lost 4 bases, with 23 bases between them. The CDR3 consists of 17 residues. DNA of the CDR3: TGTGCCACCAGCCCGAATGTGCTGGGAGTGCTAGTCACTGAAGCTTTCTTT. Its protein product is CATSPNVLGVLVTEAFF.

The chain carries TRBV6-1 and TRBJ1-1; tentative D call: TRBD1 (6 bases). The ends were cut back, 6 bases at V and 4 bases at J, with 9 bases in the middle. This CDR3 contains 12 residues. Germline V CDR1 and CDR2: MNHNS, SASEGT. Here the CDR3 DNA reads TGTGCCAGCAGCGCAGGGGTCACTGAAGCTTTCTTT. Translated: CASSAGVTEAFF.

The chain employs TRBV4-3 and TRBJ2-5; 11 positions agree with TRBD1. Germline lookup yields CDR1 LGHNA and CDR2 YSLEER. J gave up 5 bases and V 2 bases, and 7 bases lay outside the gene matches. This CDR3 has 16 amino acids. CDR3 nucleotide sequence: TGCGCCAGCAGCCAACATCGGACAGGGGGCGATGAGACCCAGTACTTC. Its translation is CASSQHRTGGDETQYF.